A single sample is the source of the 13 T cell receptor beta chains below, sequenced in a study of cytomegalovirus exposure and HLA in healthy donors. PCR primers comprised 60 Vbeta and 13 Jbeta primers. Libraries were prepared by immunoSEQ multiplex PCR; TCRdb keeps only in-frame clonotypes and omits some of them. The sample has some 120,000 clones; under 90% are singletons. Material for sequencing was PBMCs. Source of these receptors: a woman between 35 and 50 years old in good health and CMV-seronegative.

The chain joins TRBV25-1 to TRBJ1-2; possible D gene TRBD1, 5 bases. The CDR3 has 13 residues. V lost 8 bases and J lost 4, with 14 bases in between. CDR1 and CDR2 (germline): MGHDK, SYGVNS. The CDR3 loop is CASGSQGLYGYTF. The CDR3 nucleotides are TGTGCCAGCGGAAGTCAGGGCCTCTATGGCTACACCTTC.

The chain joins TRBV2 to TRBJ2-7, with 7 bases fitting TRBD1. The CDR3 loop spans 14 amino acids. From germline, CDR1 is SNHLY and CDR2 FYNNEI. V trimming: 6 bases; J trimming: 3 bases; junction bases outside the gene matches: 8. CDR3 protein: CASSPGQRFYEQYF. The CDR3 region has the DNA TGTGCCAGCAGCCCGGGACAGAGATTCTACGAGCAGTACTTC. The whole variable domain, filled in from reference TRBV2 and TRBJ2-7, reads EPEVTQTPSHQVTQMGQEVILRCVPISNHLYFYWYRQILGQKVEFLVSFYNNEISEKSEIFDDQFSVERPDGSNFTLKIRSTKLEDSAMYFCASSPGQRFYEQYFGPGTRLTVT.

The rearrangement joins TRBV6-1 to TRBJ2-7; D is perhaps TRBD1 (5 bases). Germline values: CDR1 MNHNS, CDR2 SASEGT. V lost 6 bases to trimming and J lost 6 bases, with 15 bases between them. The CDR3 extends over 13 amino acids. CDR3 DNA sequence: TGTGCCAGCAGGGTGACAGCTTCGGCCGAGCAGTACTTC. Its protein product is CASRVTASAEQYF.

The J gene is TRBJ2-7, the V gene TRBV7-9, with D maybe TRBD1 (6 bases). This CDR3 is built from 15 residues. V gave up 4 bases and J gave up 5 bases, with 18 bases separating them. CDR1 is SEHNR and CDR2 is FQNEAQ in the germline V gene (reference sequence). DNA of the CDR3: TGTGCCAGCAGCTCCGGCGTTGGGGGCATCGACGAGCAGTACTTC. Translation: CASSSGVGGIDEQYF.

This chain links TRBV30 with TRBJ1-2; a weak D match, TRBD1 (6 bases). This CDR3 comprises 15 residues. V was trimmed by 6 bases and J by 6 bases, leaving 23 bases between them. From germline, CDR1 is GTSNPN and CDR2 SVGIG (reference sequence). The CDR3 loop is CACLRAGRGRNGYTF. In DNA, the CDR3 is TGTGCCTGCCTCCGAGCAGGGAGGGGGAGAAATGGCTACACCTTC. Variable domain in full (rest from reference TRBV30 and TRBJ1-2): SQTIHQWPATLVQPVGSPLSLECTVEGTSNPNLYWYRQAAGRGLQLLFYSVGIGQISSEVPQNLSASRPQDRQFILSSKKLLLSDSGFYLCACLRAGRGRNGYTFGSGTRLTVV.

This chain links TRBV27 with TRBJ1-1; 8 nucleotides match TRBD1. There are 16 residues in the CDR3. V shed 5 bases, J shed 0 bases, and the junction held 8 bases outside the gene matches. Germline CDR1 MNHEY, CDR2 SMNVEV (reference sequence). The CDR3 sequence is CASSPRGRVMNTEAFF. For the CDR3, the DNA is TGTGCCAGCAGTCCCAGGGGGCGCGTCATGAACACTGAAGCTTTCTTT.

This sequence joins TRBV27 and TRBJ1-1; D is unclear. Trimming took off 2 bases at V and 2 bases at J, with 6 bases between the two ends. CDR1 is MNHEY, CDR2 SMNVEV, per germline (reference sequence). This CDR3 contains 13 residues. The CDR3 nucleotides read TGTGCCAGCAGTTTACAGGCCAACACTGAAGCTTTCTTT. Its translation: CASSLQANTEAFF.

The J gene is TRBJ2-1, the V gene TRBV2; a weak D match, TRBD2 (6 bases). Germline values: CDR1 SNHLY, CDR2 FYNNEI. This CDR3 has 13 amino acids. The V and J ends lost 7 bases and 5 bases respectively, with 12 bases between them. The CDR3 sequence is CASMSSENNEQFF. CDR3 DNA sequence: TGTGCCAGCATGTCTAGCGAAAACAATGAGCAGTTCTTC.

This clone was observed a single time. The V and J genes are TRBV13 and TRBJ1-6; D is unclear. Deletions cut 3 bases from V and 0 bases from J, with 15 bases between. The CDR3 contains 18 residues. From germline, CDR1 is PRHDT and CDR2 FYEKMQ (reference sequence). The DNA of the CDR3 is TGTGCCAGCAGCTTCCGACACAAAGGCAGCTCCTATAATTCACCCCTCCACTTT. Protein: CASSFRHKGSSYNSPLHF.

V usage is TRBV5-4 and J usage is TRBJ2-3, with 11 bases identical to TRBD2. CDR3 length: 16 amino acids. J lost 3 bases, V lost 3 bases, and 6 bases had no gene match. CDR1 is SGHNT and CDR2 is YYREEE in the germline V gene (reference sequence). CDR3 in DNA: TGTGCCAGCAGCTCCGGCCTAGCGGGAGGTACAGATACGCAGTATTTT. Protein sequence: CASSSGLAGGTDTQYF.

The chain has TRBV5-6 and TRBJ2-7; D is uncertain. V was shortened by 4 bases and J by 3 bases, with 14 bases between the two germline ends. The germline gives CDR1 SGHDT, CDR2 YYEEEE. The CDR3 contains 14 residues. In DNA, the CDR3 is TGTGCCAGCAGCCCCGTGTACAATCGCTACGAGCAGTACTTC. This sequence encodes CASSPVYNRYEQYF.

The chain uses TRBV7-3 and TRBJ1-1; D possibly corresponds to TRBD1 (5 bases). The CDR3 covers 14 residues. The V end lost 0 bases, the J end lost 8 bases, and 13 bases lay between the germline ends. The germline gives CDR1 SGHTA, CDR2 FQGTGA. For the CDR3, the DNA is TGTGCCAGCAGCTTAACGAGTAGAGCAGGGGAAGCTTTCTTT. Protein: CASSLTSRAGEAFF.

This CDR3 reads CASSPGQGEAFF. CDR3 bases: TGTGCCAGCTCACCCGGGCAGGGTGAAGCTTTCTTT. The chain uses TRBV18 and TRBJ1-1; maybe TRBD1 (5 bases). CDR1 and CDR2 (germline): KGHSH, LQKENI. The CDR3 spans 12 residues. Trimming left V 3 bases short and J 7 bases short, with 9 bases between.